The 26 T cell receptor beta chains below were found in one sample sequenced in a study of T-cell reconstitution after alpha-beta-depleted transplantation in children. Unique molecular identifiers featured in how the TCRbeta library was prepared. TCRdb fed the PCR reads into MiXCR, producing one record per CDR3 protein. The sample lists over 85,000 distinct CDR3 sequences; over 6% were seen once. The input for sequencing was PBMCs, taken before TCRalphabeta/CD19-depleted stem cell transplant. The receptors were gathered from a boy between 2 and 10 years old with acute lymphoblastic leukemia, due to receive a stem cell transplant.

About this clonotype itself: Relative to the germline gene, one junction end is altered; a read error may explain this. J is TRBJ2-1 and V is TRBV10-3, with D possibly TRBD1 on 6 matching bases. Germline CDR1 ENHRY, CDR2 SYGVKD. This CDR3 comprises 13 residues. CDR3 nucleotide sequence: TGTGCCACCAGTGAGCGGACAGTCAATGAGCAGTTCTTC. Translated: CATSERTVNEQFF.

This clonotype was seen only a few times. V usage is TRBV7-2 and J usage is TRBJ2-7; TRBD2 matches 10 bases. Losses at the gene ends were 2 bases for V and 4 bases for J; bases not matched to a gene: 5. The length of the CDR3 is 15 residues. Germline-derived CDR1 and CDR2 are SGHTA and FQGNSA. DNA of the CDR3: TGTGCCAGCAGCTTAATGGCTAGCGGGGGATACGAGCAGTACTTC. Protein: CASSLMASGGYEQYF.

The sample holds many counts of this clonotype. The rearrangement links TRBV29-1 to TRBJ1-2, with D maybe TRBD1 (5 bases). Germline CDR1 SQVTM, CDR2 ANQGSEA. This CDR3 region has 11 residues. Trimming removed 7 bases from V and 5 bases from J, with 11 bases in between. The CDR3 loop reads CSERGAYGYTF. The CDR3 nucleotides read TGCAGCGAACGGGGCGCTTATGGCTACACCTTC.

This clonotype was seen only a few times. This rearrangement joins TRBV29-1 to TRBJ2-5; D uncertain. The V gene's germline CDR1 is SQVTM and CDR2 ANQGSEA. Trimming pared 4 bases from V and 4 bases from J, leaving 10 bases between. This CDR3 is built from 12 residues. CDR3 sequence: CSVAPGRETQYF. CDR3 sequence (DNA): TGCAGCGTTGCTCCAGGTAGAGAGACCCAGTACTTC. Complete variable domain (other parts from reference TRBV29-1 and TRBJ2-5): SAVISQKPSRDICQRGTSLTIQCQVDSQVTMMFWYRQQPGQSLTLIATANQGSEATYESGFVIDKFPISRPNLTFSTLTVSNMSPEDSSIYLCSVAPGRETQYFGPGTRLLVL.

This rearrangement joins TRBV7-2 to TRBJ1-3; no firm D call. The germline V and J ends were trimmed by 2 bases and 2 bases, with 7 bases remaining between them. The CDR3 covers 14 residues. Germline lookup yields CDR1 SGHTA and CDR2 FQGNSA. The chain's CDR3 is CASSLPSTGNTIYF. The CDR3 DNA sequence: TGTGCCAGCAGCTTACCCTCGACTGGAAACACCATATATTTT.

This rearrangement joins TRBV7-2 to TRBJ1-2; 7 nucleotides match TRBD1. Unmatched junction bases numbered 7, after V lost 5 bases and J lost 10 bases. CDR1 SGHTA and CDR2 FQGNSA come from the germline V gene. There are 12 residues in the CDR3. This chain's CDR3 is CASSPDREIYTF. The DNA for the CDR3 is TGTGCCAGCAGCCCCGACAGGGAAATCTACACCTTC.

This clonotype came up many times. J is TRBJ2-5 and V is TRBV20-1; TRBD2 matches at 7 bases. With 6 bases clipped from V and 2 bases from J, the junction kept 15 bases outside the gene matches. The CDR3 has 16 residues. Germline V gene data show CDR1 as DFQATT and CDR2 as SNEGSKA (reference sequence). The chain's CDR3 is CSAPTYPGTNQETQYF. For the CDR3, the DNA is TGCAGTGCCCCGACATACCCCGGGACTAATCAAGAGACCCAGTACTTC.

The J gene is TRBJ1-5, the V gene TRBV7-2; D not resolved. CDR3 length: 13 residues. Germline-derived CDR1 and CDR2 are SGHTA and FQGNSA. Between the trimmed V and J ends, which lost 5 bases and 5 bases, there was a span of 10 bases. Written as DNA, the CDR3 is TGTGCCAGCAGCGTGACCCGGGATCAGCCCCAGCATTTT. Amino acid sequence: CASSVTRDQPQHF.

This clonotype was seen many times. The CDR3, as DNA: TGTGCCAGCAGCCCGACGCCTAGCGGGGGGGTCACAGATACGCAGTATTTT. Translation gives CASSPTPSGGVTDTQYF. V and J are TRBV7-2 and TRBJ2-3; TRBD2 aligns across 12 bases. Trimming removed 5 bases from V and 2 bases from J; junction bases left unmatched: 8. Germline V CDR1 and CDR2: SGHTA, FQGNSA. The CDR3 contains 17 residues.

The genes are TRBV6-2 or TRBV6-3 and TRBJ1-1; the D gene is possibly TRBD1 (6 bases). Germline loops: CDR1 MNHEY, CDR2 SVGEGT. The CDR3 is made up of 16 amino acids. Trimming left V 2 bases short and J 3 bases short, with 16 bases between. The CDR3 DNA reads as TGTGCCAGCAGTTACGAGAGGGGGGGCGCGGACACTGAAGCTTTCTTT. Its protein product is CASSYERGGADTEAFF.

This clonotype was detected a few times. The chain recombines TRBV20-1 with TRBJ2-1, with a possible D match to TRBD2 (7 bases). CDR1 is DFQATT, CDR2 SNEGSKA, per germline (reference sequence). The CDR3 is 17 amino acids. V dropped 2 bases and J dropped 0 bases, with 17 bases sitting between them. CDR3 sequence (DNA): TGCAGTGCTAGATTCCCTGGCGGGGGCCTCTCCTACAATGAGCAGTTCTTC. It yields the protein CSARFPGGGLSYNEQFF.

At least ten counts were recorded for this clonotype. The V and J genes are TRBV3-1 and TRBJ2-1; 16 nucleotides match TRBD2. The CDR3 is 19 amino acids. Trimming cost V 5 bases and J 7 bases; bases outside gene matches: 14. Germline CDR1 LGHDT, CDR2 YNNKEL (reference sequence). CDR3 region: CASSDVTGTSGGAANEQFF. In nucleotides, the CDR3 is TGTGCCAGCAGCGATGTCACCGGGACTAGCGGGGGGGCCGCGAATGAGCAGTTCTTC.

This clonotype was observed a handful of times. This rearrangement joins TRBV9 to TRBJ2-3, with D perhaps matching TRBD1 or TRBD2 (5 bases each). V was cut by 4 bases and J by 6 bases, with 18 bases left in between. Germline CDR1 is SGDLS and CDR2 is YYNGEE. CDR3 length equals 15 residues. In DNA, the CDR3 is TGTGCCAGCAGCCCCGGGACGGTCGACGTCGATACGCAGTATTTT. It yields the protein CASSPGTVDVDTQYF. Using reference TRBV9 and TRBJ2-3 for the parts outside the CDR3, the full variable domain is DSGVTQTPKHLITATGQRVTLRCSPRSGDLSVYWYQQSLDQGLQFLIQYYNGEERAKGNILERFSAQQFPDLHSELNLSSLELGDSALYFCASSPGTVDVDTQYFGPGTRLTVL.

This clonotype came up many times. The V and J genes are TRBV6-5 and TRBJ2-7; perhaps TRBD1 as D (6 bases). The length of the CDR3 is 14 residues. V lost 5 bases and J 2 bases, leaving 13 bases between the germline ends. Per the germline V gene, CDR1 is MNHEY and CDR2 is SVGAGI. This CDR3 is CASSPLGAAYEQYF. As DNA, the CDR3 is TGTGCCAGCAGTCCCTTGGGGGCAGCCTACGAGCAGTACTTC.

This clonotype was seen repeatedly, ten times or more. The rearrangement joins TRBV3-1 to TRBJ1-6; 10 nucleotides agree with TRBD1. Germline V gene sequence: CDR1 LGHDT, CDR2 YNNKEL (reference sequence). The CDR3 contains 14 residues. Trimming cost V 4 bases and J 6 bases; bases outside gene matches: 0. CDR3 in DNA: TGTGCCAGCAGCCGGACAGGGGGTAATTCACCCCTCCACTTT. It codes for CASSRTGGNSPLHF.

There are many counts of this clonotype. The chain is built from TRBV7-9 and TRBJ2-5; 7 nucleotides line up with TRBD1. The V gene's germline CDR1 is SEHNR and CDR2 FQNEAQ (reference sequence). Unmatched junction bases numbered 5, after V lost 5 bases and J lost 2 bases. This CDR3 is 14 amino acids long. The CDR3 DNA reads TGTGCCAGCAGCACAGGACAGGTGCAAGAGACCCAGTACTTC. Translation gives CASSTGQVQETQYF.

The rearrangement uses TRBV5-4 and TRBJ1-2; D is unclear. Per germline, CDR1 SGHNT and CDR2 YYREEE (reference sequence). Trimming removed 0 bases from V and 4 bases from J, with 10 bases in between. CDR3 length: 14 residues. CDR3 sequence: CASSLALGSYGYTF. For the CDR3, the DNA is TGTGCCAGCAGCTTGGCACTGGGGAGCTATGGCTACACCTTC.

This clonotype was observed a handful of times. The V and J genes are TRBV27 and TRBJ1-2; TRBD1 matches at 8 bases. J gave up 4 bases and V 4 bases, and 5 bases lay outside the gene matches. This CDR3 region has 14 residues. CDR1 and CDR2 from the germline V gene are MNHEY and SMNVEV (reference sequence). CDR3 in amino acids: CASSYGQGTYGYTF. The CDR3 DNA sequence: TGTGCCAGCAGTTACGGACAGGGCACCTATGGCTACACCTTC.

The rearrangement joins TRBV5-6 to TRBJ1-2; no definite D call. CDR1 SGHDT and CDR2 YYEEEE come from the germline V gene. The CDR3 has 15 amino acids. V lost 4 bases to trimming and J lost 0 bases, with 13 bases between them. Here the CDR3 DNA reads TGTGCCAGCAGCCCACACGCCGGGGCTAACTATGGCTACACCTTC. Its translation is CASSPHAGANYGYTF.

V usage is TRBV3-1 and J usage is TRBJ2-3; TRBD2 matches at 8 bases. In germline, CDR1 is LGHDT, CDR2 YNNKEL (reference sequence). The CDR3 contains 19 residues. V was clipped by 0 bases and J by 2 bases; unmatched bases: 13. CDR3 in DNA: TGTGCCAGCAGCCAAGAGGTCATGGGGGTAGCGGGGAACACAGATACGCAGTATTTT. Its translation is CASSQEVMGVAGNTDTQYF.

About this clonotype: No conserved phenylalanine or tryptophan is present at the end of the CDR3, so a read error is the likely explanation. This rearrangement joins TRBV4-2 to TRBJ1-4, with 7 positions matching TRBD1. The CDR3 has 14 residues. The trim removed 8 bases at V and 10 bases at J, leaving 13 bases unmatched. Germline CDR1 and CDR2: LGHNA and YNFKEQ. Here the CDR3 DNA reads TGTGCCAGCGGCCTCGGGACAGACTGGAGAAAACTGTTTTGT. Its protein is CASGLGTDWRKLFC.

V usage is TRBV18 and J usage is TRBJ2-3, with D tentatively TRBD1 or TRBD2 (5 bases each). The CDR3 is made up of 14 amino acids. Per the germline V gene, CDR1 is KGHSH and CDR2 is LQKENI. V was shortened by 1 base and J by 6 bases, with 11 bases between the two germline ends. CDR3 in DNA: TGTGCCAGCTCACCACAGGCCTGGGGGGATACGCAGTATTTT. Translated, it gives CASSPQAWGDTQYF.

The rearrangement uses TRBV7-2 and TRBJ2-7, with 13 bases that match TRBD2. Unmatched junction bases numbered 10, after V lost 3 bases and J lost 2 bases. This CDR3 spans 18 amino acids. Germline loops: CDR1 SGHTA, CDR2 FQGNSA. The CDR3 nucleotides read TGTGCCAGCAGCTTTAGCGCGTGGGGACTAGCGGGGACCTACGAGCAGTACTTC. Its protein is CASSFSAWGLAGTYEQYF.

This clonotype has ten or more counts. V usage is TRBV10-3 and J usage is TRBJ2-5; no firm D call. Germline loops: CDR1 ENHRY, CDR2 SYGVKD. The V end was cut by 2 bases, the J end by 1 base, with 5 bases between. The CDR3 spans 13 residues. CDR3 nucleotide sequence: TGTGCCATCAGTGAGCCGCTCCAAGAGACCCAGTACTTC. Residues: CAISEPLQETQYF.

As DNA, the CDR3 is TGTGCCAGCAGCGTGACTAGCGGGGGAACAGACTACAATGAGCAGTTCTTC. Translated, it gives CASSVTSGGTDYNEQFF. The chain is built from TRBV9 and TRBJ2-1; 12 positions match TRBD2. Germline V gives CDR1 SGDLS, CDR2 YYNGEE. The CDR3 covers 17 residues. Trimming cost V 2 bases and J 3 bases; bases outside gene matches: 6.

This clonotype was seen many times. The chain combines TRBV7-2 with TRBJ1-5; D not resolved. CDR1 and CDR2 (germline): SGHTA, FQGNSA. V lost 5 bases and J lost 4, with 9 bases in between. There are 13 residues in the CDR3. The DNA for the CDR3 is TGTGCCAGCAGCGTCCGGGGTAATCAGCCCCAGCATTTT. Translated, it gives CASSVRGNQPQHF.